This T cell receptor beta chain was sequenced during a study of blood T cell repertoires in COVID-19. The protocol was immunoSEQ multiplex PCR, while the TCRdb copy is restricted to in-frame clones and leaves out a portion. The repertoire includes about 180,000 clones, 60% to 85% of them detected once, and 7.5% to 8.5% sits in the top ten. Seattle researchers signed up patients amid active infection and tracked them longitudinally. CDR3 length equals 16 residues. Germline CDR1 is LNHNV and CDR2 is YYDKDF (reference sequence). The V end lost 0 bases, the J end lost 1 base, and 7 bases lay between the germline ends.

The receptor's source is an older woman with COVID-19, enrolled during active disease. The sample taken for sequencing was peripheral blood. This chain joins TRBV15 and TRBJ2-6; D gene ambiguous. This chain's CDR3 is CATSRDLESGANVLTF. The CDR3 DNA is TGTGCCACCAGCAGAGATTTAGAATCTGGGGCCAACGTCCTGACTTTC.